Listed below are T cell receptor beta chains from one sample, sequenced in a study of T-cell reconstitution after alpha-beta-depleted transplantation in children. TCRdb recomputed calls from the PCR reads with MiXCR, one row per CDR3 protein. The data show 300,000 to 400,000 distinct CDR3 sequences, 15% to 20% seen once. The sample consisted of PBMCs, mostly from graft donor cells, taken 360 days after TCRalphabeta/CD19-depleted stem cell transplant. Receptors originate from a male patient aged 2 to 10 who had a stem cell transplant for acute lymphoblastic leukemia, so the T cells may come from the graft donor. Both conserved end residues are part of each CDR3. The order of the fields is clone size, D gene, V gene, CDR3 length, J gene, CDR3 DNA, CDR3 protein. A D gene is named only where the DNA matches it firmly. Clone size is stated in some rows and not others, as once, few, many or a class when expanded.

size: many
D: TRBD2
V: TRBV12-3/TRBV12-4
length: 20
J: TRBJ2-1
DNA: TGTGCCAGCAGTTTCCCCAGGACTAGCGGGAGGTTTAGCTCCTACAATGAGCAGTTCTTC
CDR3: CASSFPRTSGRFSSYNEQFF

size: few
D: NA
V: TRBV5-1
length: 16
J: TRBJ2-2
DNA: TGCGCCAGCAGCCCGGCCGGGACTTCAAACACCGGGGAGCTGTTTTTT
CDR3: CASSPAGTSNTGELFF

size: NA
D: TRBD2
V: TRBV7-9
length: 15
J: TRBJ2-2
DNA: TGTGCCAGCAGCAACGGACTAGCGTCCGCCGGGGAGCTGTTTTTT
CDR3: CASSNGLASAGELFF

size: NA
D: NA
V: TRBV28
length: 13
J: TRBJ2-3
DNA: TGTGCCAGCAGTTTAGAAGCGGCCCGTCTGCAGTATTTT
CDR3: CASSLEAARLQYF

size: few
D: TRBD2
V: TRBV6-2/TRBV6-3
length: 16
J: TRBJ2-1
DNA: TGTGCCAGCAGTTGGGCCTTAGCGGGAGGCTACAATGAGCAGTTCTTC
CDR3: CASSWALAGGYNEQFF

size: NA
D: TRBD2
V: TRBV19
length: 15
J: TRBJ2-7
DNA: TGTGCCAGTCGGGAGGGCCACGGAGAATACTACGAGCAGTACTTC
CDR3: CASREGHGEYYEQYF

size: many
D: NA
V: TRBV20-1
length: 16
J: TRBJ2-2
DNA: TGCAGTGCTAGGCCACCTCAGGGACCGAAGGCCGGGGAGCTGTTTTTT
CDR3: CSARPPQGPKAGELFF

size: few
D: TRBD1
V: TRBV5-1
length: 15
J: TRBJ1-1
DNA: TGCGCCAGCAGTAACAGGGGCTCGGGGAACACTGAAGCTTTCTTT
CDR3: CASSNRGSGNTEAFF

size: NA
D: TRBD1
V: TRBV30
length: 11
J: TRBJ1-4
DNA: TGTGCCTGGACCCAAACAGGGGAACTGTTTTTT
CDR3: CAWTQTGELFF

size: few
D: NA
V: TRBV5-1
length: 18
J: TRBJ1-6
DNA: TGCGCCAGCAGCCTGGGACTGCTGGAGAGCTCCTATAATTCACCCCTCCACTTT
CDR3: CASSLGLLESSYNSPLHF

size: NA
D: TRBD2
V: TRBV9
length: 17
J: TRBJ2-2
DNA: TGTGCCAGCAGCGTAGCGGTGCGGGAGGGGAACACCGGGGAGCTGTTTTTT
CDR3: CASSVAVREGNTGELFF

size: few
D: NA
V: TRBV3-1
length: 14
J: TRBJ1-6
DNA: TGTGCCAGCAGCCTCATGGGTTATAATTCACCCCTCCACTTT
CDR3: CASSLMGYNSPLHF

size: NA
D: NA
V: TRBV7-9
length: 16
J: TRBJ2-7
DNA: TGTGCCAGCAGCTTAGAAGGCGGACTGTTAGACTACGAGCAGTACTTC
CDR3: CASSLEGGLLDYEQYF

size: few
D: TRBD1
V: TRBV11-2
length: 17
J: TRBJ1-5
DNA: TGTGCCAGCAGCGGCGGGACAGATCCCCTTAGCAATCAGCCCCAGCATTTT
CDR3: CASSGGTDPLSNQPQHF

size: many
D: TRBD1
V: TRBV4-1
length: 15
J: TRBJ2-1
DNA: TGCGCCAGCAGTATACAGGGGGGCACCTACAATGAGCAGTTCTTC
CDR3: CASSIQGGTYNEQFF

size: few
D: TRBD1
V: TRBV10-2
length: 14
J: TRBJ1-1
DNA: TGCGCCAGCAGTGTTCGGACAGGGGGCACTGAAGCTTTCTTT
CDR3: CASSVRTGGTEAFF

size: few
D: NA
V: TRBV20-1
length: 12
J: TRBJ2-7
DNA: TGCAGTGCTAGCCTGACCACTAAAGAGCAGTACTTC
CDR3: CSASLTTKEQYF

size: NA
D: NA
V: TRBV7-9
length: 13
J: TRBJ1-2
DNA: TGTGCCAGCAGCTTAAGTGGGATCTATGGCTACACCTTC
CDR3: CASSLSGIYGYTF

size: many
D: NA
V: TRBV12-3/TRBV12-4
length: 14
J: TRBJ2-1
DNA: TGTGCCAGCAGTTACGGCGGCCACTACAATGAGCAGTTCTTC
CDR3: CASSYGGHYNEQFF

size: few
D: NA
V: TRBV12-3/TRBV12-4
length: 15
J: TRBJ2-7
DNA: TGTGCCAGCAGTTTTCAGAGGGTCCCGTCCTACGAGCAGTACTTC
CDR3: CASSFQRVPSYEQYF

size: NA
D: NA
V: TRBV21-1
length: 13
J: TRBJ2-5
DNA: TGTGCCAGCGGAGACAGGTACCAAGAGACCCAGTACTTC
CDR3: CASGDRYQETQYF

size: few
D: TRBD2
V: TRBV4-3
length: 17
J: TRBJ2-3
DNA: TGCGCCAGCAGCCAAGAGTGGGAGACTAGCGGGCAAGGTACGCAGTATTTT
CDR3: CASSQEWETSGQGTQYF

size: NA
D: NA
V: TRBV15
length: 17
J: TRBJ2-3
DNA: TGTGCCACCAGCAGAGGGCCGCAGGGGACTAGCACAGATACGCAGTATTTT
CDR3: CATSRGPQGTSTDTQYF

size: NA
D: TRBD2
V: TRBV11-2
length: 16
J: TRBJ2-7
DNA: TGTGCCAGCAGCTTTGATTCGCTAGCGGGAGTCCACGAGCAGTACTTC
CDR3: CASSFDSLAGVHEQYF

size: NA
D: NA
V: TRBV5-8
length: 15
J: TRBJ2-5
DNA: TGTGCCAGCAGCCGACCAGGGGCCCCCCAAGAGACCCAGTACTTC
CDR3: CASSRPGAPQETQYF

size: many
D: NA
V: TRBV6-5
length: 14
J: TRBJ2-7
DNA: TGTGCCAGCAGTTCGGGTGTGGGGACGTACGGGCAGTACTTC
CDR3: CASSSGVGTYGQYF

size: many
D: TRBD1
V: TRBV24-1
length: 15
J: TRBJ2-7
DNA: TGTGCCACCAGTGATTGGACAGGGACGACCTACGAGCAGTACTTC
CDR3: CATSDWTGTTYEQYF

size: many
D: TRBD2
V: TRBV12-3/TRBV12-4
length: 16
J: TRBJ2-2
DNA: TGTGCCAGCACTGCCGGCGGGGGAATGAACACCGGGGAGCTGTTTTTT
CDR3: CASTAGGGMNTGELFF

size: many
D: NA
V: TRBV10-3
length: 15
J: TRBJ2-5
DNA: TGTGCCATCAGTGAGTCACCCAGGGGCCAAGAGACCCAGTACTTC
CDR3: CAISESPRGQETQYF

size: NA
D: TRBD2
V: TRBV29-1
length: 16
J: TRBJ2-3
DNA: TGCAGCGTTGTCGGGACTAGCGGGACTAGCACAGATACGCAGTATTTT
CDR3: CSVVGTSGTSTDTQYF

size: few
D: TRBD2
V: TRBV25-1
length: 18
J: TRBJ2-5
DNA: TGTGCCAGCAGTGAATTGGGGGAGGGGCCCCGTCAACAAGAGACCCAGTACTTC
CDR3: CASSELGEGPRQQETQYF

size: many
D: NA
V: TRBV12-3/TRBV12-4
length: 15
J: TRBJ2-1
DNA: TGTGCCAGCAGTTTATGGCCGGGAAGAAACAATGAGCAGTTCTTC
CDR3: CASSLWPGRNNEQFF

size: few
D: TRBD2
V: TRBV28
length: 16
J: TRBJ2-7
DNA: TGTGCCGCCCAGTCCTACTTAGCGGGAGGTACCTACGAGCAGTACTTC
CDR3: CAAQSYLAGGTYEQYF

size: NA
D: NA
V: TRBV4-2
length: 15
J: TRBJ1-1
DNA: TGTGCCAGCAGCCAAGATAGCGGCGGGGGCTCTGAAGCTTTCTTT
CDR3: CASSQDSGGGSEAFF

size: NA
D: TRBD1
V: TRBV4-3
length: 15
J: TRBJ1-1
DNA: TGCGCCAGCAGCCAACCCGGACAGGGATGCACTGAAGCTTTCTTT
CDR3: CASSQPGQGCTEAFF

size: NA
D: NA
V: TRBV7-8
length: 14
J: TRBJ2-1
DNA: TGTGCCAGCAGCCAAGGGAGCTTGAACAATGAGCAGTTCTTC
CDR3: CASSQGSLNNEQFF

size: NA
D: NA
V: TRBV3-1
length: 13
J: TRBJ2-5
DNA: TGTGCCCTCAAGCCACGTCCGCGAGAGACCCAGTACTTC
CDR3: CALKPRPRETQYF

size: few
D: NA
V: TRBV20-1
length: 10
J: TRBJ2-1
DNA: TGCAGTGCTCAATTGGGTGAGCAGTTCTTC
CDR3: CSAQLGEQFF

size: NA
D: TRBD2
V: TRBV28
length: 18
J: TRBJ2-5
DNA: TGTGCCAGCAGTTTGACTAGCGGGATGGGTGTAGTACAAGAGACCCAGTACTTC
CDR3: CASSLTSGMGVVQETQYF

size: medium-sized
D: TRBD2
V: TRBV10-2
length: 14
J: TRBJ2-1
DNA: TGCGCCAGCAGTGTAGCGGGGCTTTACAATGAGCAGTTCTTC
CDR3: CASSVAGLYNEQFF

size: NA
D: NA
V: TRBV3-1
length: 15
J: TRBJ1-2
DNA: TGTGCCAGCAGCCAAGATAGTACCCCGGGGGAGGGCTACACCTTC
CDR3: CASSQDSTPGEGYTF

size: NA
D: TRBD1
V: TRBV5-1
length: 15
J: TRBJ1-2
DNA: TGCGCCAGCAGACTGGGACAGGGGGCGTCTTATGGCTACACCTTC
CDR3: CASRLGQGASYGYTF

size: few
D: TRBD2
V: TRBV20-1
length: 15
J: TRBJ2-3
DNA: TGCAGTGCCACCGCGCGGGAGGCCATCCCAGATACGCAGTATTTT
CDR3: CSATAREAIPDTQYF

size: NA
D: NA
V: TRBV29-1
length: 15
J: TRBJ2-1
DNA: TGCAGCGTTGACTTCCGTGGCCCAACGTACAATGAGCAGTTCTTC
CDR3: CSVDFRGPTYNEQFF

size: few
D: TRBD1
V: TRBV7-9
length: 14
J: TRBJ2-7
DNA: TGTGCCAGCAGCTTCCGGGACAGGGGAGATGAGCAGTACTTC
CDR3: CASSFRDRGDEQYF

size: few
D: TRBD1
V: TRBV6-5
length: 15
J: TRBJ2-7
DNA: TGTGCCAGCAGTTTTCAGGGGGCGAACCCCTACGAGCAGTACTTC
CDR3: CASSFQGANPYEQYF

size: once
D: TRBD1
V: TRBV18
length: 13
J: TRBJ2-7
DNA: TGTGCCAGCTCACCGATACAGGGGAACGAGCAGTACTTC
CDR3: CASSPIQGNEQYF

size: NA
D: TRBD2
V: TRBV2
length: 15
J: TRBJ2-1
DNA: TGTGCCAGCAGCGAGGGACTAGTAGCCTACAATGAGCAGTTCTTC
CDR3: CASSEGLVAYNEQFF

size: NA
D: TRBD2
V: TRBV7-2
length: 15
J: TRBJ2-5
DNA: TGTGCCAGCAGCTTAGCAAGACTAGCGAGGGAGACCCAGTACTTC
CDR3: CASSLARLARETQYF

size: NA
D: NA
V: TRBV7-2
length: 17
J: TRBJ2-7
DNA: TGTGCCAGCAGCTTAGTATTCGGGGGAATTGGGGTTTACGAGCAGTACTTC
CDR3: CASSLVFGGIGVYEQYF

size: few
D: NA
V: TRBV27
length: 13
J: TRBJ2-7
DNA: TGTGCCAGTGAGGGGGTCGGCTCCTACGAGCAGTACTTC
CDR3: CASEGVGSYEQYF

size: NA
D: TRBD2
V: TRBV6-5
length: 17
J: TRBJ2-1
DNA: TGTGCCAGCAGTTTACTAGCGGGGAGCCTAACCTACAATGAGCAGTTCTTC
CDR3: CASSLLAGSLTYNEQFF

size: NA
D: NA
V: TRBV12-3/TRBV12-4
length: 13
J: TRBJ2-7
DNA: TGTGCCAGCAGTTTAGCCCTACTTAGCGAGCAGTACTTC
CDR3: CASSLALLSEQYF

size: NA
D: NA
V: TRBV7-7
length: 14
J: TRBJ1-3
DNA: TGTGCTAGCAGCTTAGCGGGCAGGGGAAACACCATATATTTT
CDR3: CASSLAGRGNTIYF

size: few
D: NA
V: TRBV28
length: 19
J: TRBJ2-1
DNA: TGTGCCAGCAGCCGCCCTCCAGCCAGGGCAGATCTCTCCTACAATGAGCAGTTCTTC
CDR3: CASSRPPARADLSYNEQFF

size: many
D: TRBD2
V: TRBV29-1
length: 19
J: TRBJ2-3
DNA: TGCAGCGTTGGGGGCCCCGGGACTAGCGGGAGGGCCGCGGCAGATACGCAGTATTTT
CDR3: CSVGGPGTSGRAAADTQYF

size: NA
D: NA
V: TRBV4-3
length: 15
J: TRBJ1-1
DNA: TGCGCCAGCAGCCAAGAGAGCAACGGGAACACTGAAGCTTTCTTT
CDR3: CASSQESNGNTEAFF

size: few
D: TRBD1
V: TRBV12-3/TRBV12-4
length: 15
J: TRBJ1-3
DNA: TGTGCCAGCAGCACAGACAGGGGACTTGGAAACACCATATATTTT
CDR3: CASSTDRGLGNTIYF

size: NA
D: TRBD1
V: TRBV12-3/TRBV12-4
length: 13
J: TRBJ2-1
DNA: TGTGCCAGTAAACAGGGGGCGGTCAATGAGCAGTTCTTC
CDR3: CASKQGAVNEQFF

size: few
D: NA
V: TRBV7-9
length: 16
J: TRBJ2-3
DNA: TGTGCCAGCAGCTTAGCGCTACCGGGAGCTACAGATACGCAGTATTTT
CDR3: CASSLALPGATDTQYF